The clone carrying this T cell receptor (beta chain) has a handful of counts. Its specificity is unknown. Other DNA sequences in the same sample also yield this CDR3. This sample stems from a study of beta chain features in type 1 diabetes. Findings of the study overall: For Type 1 diabetes patients, all four CD4+ subsets carried TCRB CDR3s that were moderately but significantly shorter. With patients and controls alike, PCR might favor shorter templates to an equal degree.

CDR3 length: 13 residues. Looked up from germline, CDR1 is SQVTM and CDR2 is ANQGSEA. With 4 bases removed from V and 0 bases from J, the gap between germline ends came to 7 bases. The investigators reverse transcribed all of the isolated RNA, so they sequenced expressed TCRB transcripts. This table comes from immunoSEQ multiplex PCR, and its TCRdb copy is limited to in-frame clones, with some not included. In the table there are some 160,000 clones, about 10% of which are singletons. This TCR came from a woman aged 25 to 39 with type 1 diabetes. The V and J genes are TRBV29-1 and TRBJ1-5; D is ambiguous. The specimen was central memory CD4+ T cells from blood. The CDR3 here is CSVAGNSNQPQHF. The CDR3 nucleotides are TGCAGCGTTGCCGGGAATAGCAATCAGCCCCAGCATTTT.